Detailed here is one T cell receptor (beta chain). The data were taken from a study of CD8 T cells in Susac syndrome. Study summary: Patients with Susac syndrome had blood drawn and were at that point therapy-naive, on corticosteroids, or on intravenous immunoglobulin alone.

Negative isolation was used for CD8+ and CD4+ T cells and FACS enrichment for TEMRA cells. With random hexamers, reverse transcription was performed on about 0.5 to 1 ug of RNA. Amplification of TCR beta CDR3 used immunoSEQ multiplex PCR across 54 Vbeta and 13 Jbeta. In TCRdb, the immunoSEQ multiplex PCR reads were re-called with MiXCR into one record per CDR3 protein. The table includes about 130,000 distinct CDR3 sequences, around 94% detected once. The sequenced sample consisted of CD8+ T cells from PBMCs. This clonotype was obtained from a human donor with Susac syndrome.

The DNA of the CDR3 is TGTGCCAGCAGTTACCGCGAGGGGACCTATGGCTACACCTTC. Its protein is CASSYREGTYGYTF. The chain has TRBV6-5 and TRBJ1-2, with D possibly TRBD1 on 5 matching bases. The CDR3 spans 14 residues. Germline V lookup: CDR1 MNHEY, CDR2 SVGAGI. Trimming pared 2 bases from V and 4 bases from J, leaving 11 bases between.